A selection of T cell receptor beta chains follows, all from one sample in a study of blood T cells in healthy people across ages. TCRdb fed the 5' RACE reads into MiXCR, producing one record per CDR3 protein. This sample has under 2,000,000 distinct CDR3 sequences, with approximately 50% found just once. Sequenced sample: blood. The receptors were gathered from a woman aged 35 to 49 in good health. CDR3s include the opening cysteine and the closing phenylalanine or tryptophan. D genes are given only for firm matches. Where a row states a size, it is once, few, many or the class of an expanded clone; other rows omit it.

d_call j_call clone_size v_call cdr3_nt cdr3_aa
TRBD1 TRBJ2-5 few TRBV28 TGTGCCAGCGTCAGGTGGGGGACAGGACAAGAGACCCAGTACTTC CASVRWGTGQETQYF
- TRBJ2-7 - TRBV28 TGTGCCAGCAGACCCGGGGAGGTGATTATGTACTTC CASRPGEVIMYF
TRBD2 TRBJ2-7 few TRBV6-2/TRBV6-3 TGTGCCAGCAGGAAGACAGCGGGGTACGAGCAGTACTTC CASRKTAGYEQYF
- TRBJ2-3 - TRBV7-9 TGTGCCAGCAGCTTTGGAACAGCCGGGAGCACAGATACGCAGTATTTT CASSFGTAGSTDTQYF
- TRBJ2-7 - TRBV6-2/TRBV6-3 TGTGCCAGCAGTCCTAGGGAGAACGAGCAGTACTTC CASSPRENEQYF
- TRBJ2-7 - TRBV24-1 TGTGCCACCAGCACCGGGACTGAGACCTACGAGCAGTACTTC CATSTGTETYEQYF
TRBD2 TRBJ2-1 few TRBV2 TGTGCCAGCAGTGATAGGGGGGAACTAGCGGGGCTAAAGTTCTTC CASSDRGELAGLKFF
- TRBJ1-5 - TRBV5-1 TGCGCCAGCAGCTTGGCCGACAGCCTCAATCAGCCCCAGCATTTT CASSLADSLNQPQHF
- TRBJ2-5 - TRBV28 TGTGCCAGCAGTTTTGTCCTCGGACAGCACCAAGAGACCCAGTACTTC CASSFVLGQHQETQYF
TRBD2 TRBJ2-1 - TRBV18 TGTGCCAGCTCACCAGTGGGGGGGACCTACAATGAGCAGTTCTTC CASSPVGGTYNEQFF
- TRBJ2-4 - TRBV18 TGTGCCAGCTCACCACCGTTCCCAGGAGAAAACATTCAGTACTTC CASSPPFPGENIQYF
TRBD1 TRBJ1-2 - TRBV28 TGTGCCAGCATCGCAGGGGGGTTGAGCGGCTACACCTTC CASIAGGLSGYTF
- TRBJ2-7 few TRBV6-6 TGTGCCAGCAGCCTATCAGTGTTATACGAGCAGTACTTC CASSLSVLYEQYF
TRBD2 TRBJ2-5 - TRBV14 TGTGCCAGCAGCCAAGATCTCGGGCGGGGGAACACTCAAGAGACCCAGTACTTC CASSQDLGRGNTQETQYF
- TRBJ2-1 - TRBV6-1 TGTGCCAGCAGTGAGCCCCCTCACGATGAGCAGTTCTTC CASSEPPHDEQFF
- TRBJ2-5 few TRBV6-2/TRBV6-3 TGTGCCAGCAGAACCGACAGAGTCCAAGAGACCCAGTACTTC CASRTDRVQETQYF
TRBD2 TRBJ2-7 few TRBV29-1 TGCAGCGTTGAAGACCCGAGGACTAGCGGGGGGTGGGAGCAGTACTTC CSVEDPRTSGGWEQYF
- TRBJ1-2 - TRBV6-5 TGTGCCAGCAGCCAAGGAGGGGCGCTTTGGGGTGGCTACACCTTC CASSQGGALWGGYTF
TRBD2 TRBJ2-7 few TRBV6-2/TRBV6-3 TGTGCCAGCAGTTGGCGCGGGGGGGCCTCTCGCGAGCAGTACTTC CASSWRGGASREQYF
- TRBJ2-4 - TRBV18 TGTGCCAGCTCACCACCCGAGACTAGTAATCGCATTCAGTACTTC CASSPPETSNRIQYF
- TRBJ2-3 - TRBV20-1 TGCAGTGCTAGACCTACGGGTACGCAGTATTTT CSARPTGTQYF
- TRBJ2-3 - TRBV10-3 TGTGCCATCAGTGCGGTTGCCCGCGCTAGCACAGATACGCAGTATTTT CAISAVARASTDTQYF
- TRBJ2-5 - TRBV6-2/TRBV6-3 TGTGCCAGCAGTTACTCGGGTAGCCCAGAGACCCAGTACTTC CASSYSGSPETQYF
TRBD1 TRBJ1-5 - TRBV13 TGTGCCAGCAGCTCCAGGGGGCAAGGGGATCAGCCCCAGCATTTT CASSSRGQGDQPQHF
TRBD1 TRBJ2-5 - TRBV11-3 TGTGCCAGCAGCTTAGGACGAGGACAGGGGGTTGGAGAGACCCAGTACTTC CASSLGRGQGVGETQYF
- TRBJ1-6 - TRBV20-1 TGCAGTGCTAGCGGACAGATTCTTAATTCACCCCTCCACTTT CSASGQILNSPLHF
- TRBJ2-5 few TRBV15 TGTGCCACCAGCAGCTGGGGTAAAGAGACCCAGTACTTC CATSSWGKETQYF
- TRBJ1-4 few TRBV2 TGTGCCAGCAGCGACAGGAACTTCCTTAATGAAAAACTGTTTTTT CASSDRNFLNEKLFF
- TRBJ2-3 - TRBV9 TGTGCCAGCAGCGGCGAGGGGGGGCCCCTGGATACGCAGTATTTT CASSGEGGPLDTQYF
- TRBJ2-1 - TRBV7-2 TGTGCCAGCAGCCCTCAGGGTGCTACCGAGCAGTTCTTC CASSPQGATEQFF
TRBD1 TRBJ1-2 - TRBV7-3 TGTGCCAGCAGCTCGATGGACAGGGGTTCGAAAGGCTACACCTTC CASSSMDRGSKGYTF
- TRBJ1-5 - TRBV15 TGTGCCACCAGCATCATAGGGATGGGCAATCAGCCCCAGCATTTT CATSIIGMGNQPQHF
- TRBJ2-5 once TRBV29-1 TGCGGCGTTGACCCAGGAAGGGGGGAGACCCAGTACTTC CGVDPGRGETQYF
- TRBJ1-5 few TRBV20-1 TGCAGTGCTAGAGACGACTCCCGACAGCCGAATAGCAATCAGCCCCAGCATTTT CSARDDSRQPNSNQPQHF
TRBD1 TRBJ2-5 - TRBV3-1 TGTGCCAGCAGAAGAAGGACAGGGTTCACCGGAGAGACCCAGTACTTC CASRRRTGFTGETQYF
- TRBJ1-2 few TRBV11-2 TGTGCCAGCAGCTTAGATCTGGGGCAAAACTATGGCTACACCTTC CASSLDLGQNYGYTF
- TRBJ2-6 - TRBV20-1 TGCAGTGCTGGATGGCAGGGCGGCTCTGGGGCCAACGTCCTGACTTTC CSAGWQGGSGANVLTF
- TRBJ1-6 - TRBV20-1 TGCAGTGCCGTATTGGGGCCACCACCCCTCCACTTT CSAVLGPPPLHF
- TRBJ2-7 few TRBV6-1 TGTGCCAGCAGTGAAGAGGACGAGCAGTACTTC CASSEEDEQYF
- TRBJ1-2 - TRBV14 TGTGCCAGCAGCCAAGGCGGGGGGGGAGACGGCTACACCTTC CASSQGGGGDGYTF
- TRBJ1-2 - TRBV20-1 TGCAGTGCTAGAGCATACGATTCTAACTATGGCTACACCTTC CSARAYDSNYGYTF
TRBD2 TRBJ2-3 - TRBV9 TGTGCCAGCAGCACCGTAGCGGGGACTAGCACAGATACGCAGTATTTT CASSTVAGTSTDTQYF
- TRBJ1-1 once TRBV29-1 TGCAGCTCCCGACGGACGTTTCCAGGGGACACTGAAGCTTTCTTT CSSRRTFPGDTEAFF
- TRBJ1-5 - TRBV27 TGTGCCAGCAGTTTATTTGGACAAACCGGGACACAAGTAAATCAGCCCCAGCATTTT CASSLFGQTGTQVNQPQHF
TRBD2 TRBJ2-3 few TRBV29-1 TGCAGCGTTGCGACTAGCGGGGGGGCCACAGATACGCAGTATTTT CSVATSGGATDTQYF
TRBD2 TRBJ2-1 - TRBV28 TGTGCCAGCAGTTTGGCTAGCGGGGGGGCCAGGACTGAGCAGTTCTTC CASSLASGGARTEQFF
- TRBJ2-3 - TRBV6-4 TGTGCCACCCGAGAACAGGAAACCGGCACAGATACGCAGTATTTT CATREQETGTDTQYF
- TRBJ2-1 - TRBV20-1 TGCAGTGCTGAAGGGGGGACCTCAGCCCTTGAGCAGTTCTTC CSAEGGTSALEQFF
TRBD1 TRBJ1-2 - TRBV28 TGTGCCAGCTCGGACAGGTTAACCTATGGCTACACCTTC CASSDRLTYGYTF
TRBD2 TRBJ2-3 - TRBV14 TGTGCCAGCAGCCCCGGGACTAGCGGGGCTGCAGATACGCAGTATTTT CASSPGTSGAADTQYF
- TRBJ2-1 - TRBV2 TGTGCCAGCACGTACTCGGCACCCAATGAGCAGTTCTTC CASTYSAPNEQFF